These 25 T cell receptor beta chains share one sample of origin, sequenced in a study of CD8+ T cells in alopecia areata (dated by TCRdb to 2016 to 2019). Library preparation was by the immunoSEQ multiplex PCR assay. RNA was extracted from all samples and reverse transcribed into cDNA as template for TCR sequencing. The table was pulled from immuneACCESS by TCRdb, which kept in-frame rearrangements only. Such tables lose some clones; where checked, under half of the loss comes from unresolved V genes, and the rest has no known cause. The sample table lists 98,000 or so clones, 50% to 60% of them with a count of one. The ten largest make up over 20% of the sample. Sequenced sample: NKG2D-low CD8+ T cells sorted from blood. Per the publication, the cell subset or site label means: sorted CD8+ NKG2D-low blood T cells. All receptors derive from a human donor with alopecia areata.

V gene TRBV7-2 combines with J gene TRBJ2-3; 9 bases are a match to TRBD2. CDR3 size: 15 residues. Trimming took 3 bases from V and 6 from J; bases not matched to a gene: 7. Germline values: CDR1 SGHTA, CDR2 FQGNSA. The CDR3 here is CASSFAGGPGDTQYF. CDR3 in DNA: TGTGCCAGCAGCTTCGCGGGAGGGCCAGGGGATACGCAGTATTTT. Using reference TRBV7-2 and TRBJ2-3 for the parts outside the CDR3, the full variable domain is GAGVSQSPSNKVTEKGKDVELRCDPISGHTALYWYRQSLGQGLEFLIYFQGNSAPDKSGLPSDRFSAERTGGSVSTLTIQRTQQEDSAVYLCASSFAGGPGDTQYFGPGTRLTVL.

The rearrangement links TRBV4-2 to TRBJ2-5; TRBD2 is a possible D gene (6 bases). The CDR3 consists of 20 residues. V lost 4 bases to trimming and J lost 2 bases, with 29 bases between them. Germline values: CDR1 LGHNA, CDR2 YNFKEQ. In DNA, the CDR3 is TGTGCCAGCAGCCCCAGCTTGGCGCGGGGCCTAGCGAGTTTTCAAGAGACCCAGTACTTC. This encodes CASSPSLARGLASFQETQYF.

This chain connects TRBV19 to TRBJ2-1; 8 bases are a match to TRBD2. Germline values: CDR1 LNHDA, CDR2 SQIVND (reference sequence). This CDR3 has 14 residues. Losses at the gene ends were 7 bases for V and 4 bases for J; bases not matched to a gene: 6. The CDR3 region is CASKTSGAYNEQFF. As DNA, the CDR3 is TGTGCCAGTAAAACTAGCGGAGCATACAATGAGCAGTTCTTC.

J is TRBJ1-2 and V is TRBV9; D not certain. V dropped 4 bases and J dropped 9 bases, with 16 bases sitting between them. Germline CDR1 SGDLS, CDR2 YYNGEE. The CDR3 loop spans 13 amino acids. The CDR3 loop is CASSSSLGRSYTF. For the CDR3, the DNA is TGTGCCAGCAGCTCGAGTCTGGGTCGGAGCTACACCTTC.

This clone was recorded a few times. The V call is TRBV2, the J call TRBJ1-1; D not certain. In germline, CDR1 is SNHLY, CDR2 FYNNEI. V lost 0 bases, J lost 1 base, and 3 bases lay in between. The CDR3 sequence is 13 residues long. CDR3 region: CASSEAGNTEAFF. The CDR3, as DNA: TGTGCCAGCAGTGAAGCAGGGAACACTGAAGCTTTCTTT.

This sequence joins TRBV5-6 and TRBJ1-1; D is possibly TRBD1 (5 bases). The CDR3 sequence is 13 residues long. Germline CDR1 SGHDT, CDR2 YYEEEE. The V gene lost 6 bases and the J gene lost 7 bases, with 16 bases spanning the gap. The CDR3 reads CASTFWGGNEAFF. The CDR3 nucleotides read TGTGCCAGCACCTTTTGGGGGGGAAATGAAGCTTTCTTT.

The rearrangement uses TRBV27 and TRBJ2-7; D perhaps matches TRBD1 (5 bases). From germline, CDR1 is MNHEY and CDR2 SMNVEV (reference sequence). The CDR3 length is 15 residues. V lost 0 bases and J lost 6, with 15 bases in between. CDR3 residues: CASSLSLTGSFEQYF. CDR3 nucleotides: TGTGCCAGCAGTTTATCCCTCACAGGTTCGTTCGAGCAGTACTTC.

CDR3 region: CASSLLSREGSQETQYF. The CDR3 nucleotides are TGTGCCAGCAGCTTATTGTCCCGGGAGGGGTCGCAAGAGACCCAGTACTTC. The rearrangement joins TRBV7-9 to TRBJ2-5, with TRBD2 matching over 8 bases. The CDR3 runs to 17 residues. Per germline, CDR1 SEHNR and CDR2 FQNEAQ (reference sequence). V shed 2 bases, J shed 2 bases, and the junction held 10 bases outside the gene matches.

The chain carries TRBV29-1 and TRBJ2-7; 11 bases align to TRBD2. The trim removed 2 bases at V and 6 bases at J, leaving 3 bases unmatched. Germline CDR1 reads SQVTM; CDR2 reads ANQGSEA. The CDR3 has 13 residues. CDR3 region: CSVESGTSGEQYF. The CDR3 DNA follows: TGCAGCGTTGAATCCGGGACTAGCGGCGAGCAGTACTTC.

This chain joins TRBV13 and TRBJ2-7; weak D call: TRBD1 (6 bases). The CDR3 runs 13 residues. V lost 6 bases and J 9 bases, leaving 18 bases between the germline ends. Germline CDR1 is PRHDT and CDR2 is FYEKMQ (reference sequence). CDR3 region: CASSKGGLPGQYF. CDR3 coding DNA: TGTGCCAGCAGTAAAGGGGGTCTCCCAGGGCAGTACTTC.

There are a few counts of this clone. The J gene is TRBJ2-1, the V gene TRBV30, with D unclear. This CDR3 comprises 12 residues. Per the germline V gene, CDR1 is GTSNPN and CDR2 is SVGIG (reference sequence). Trimming removed 0 bases at V and 6 bases at J, with 6 bases between. CDR3 amino acids: CAWSVSSNEQFF. In nucleotides, the CDR3 is TGTGCCTGGAGTGTAAGTTCCAATGAGCAGTTCTTC.

This clone turned up a few times. The genes are TRBV5-1 and TRBJ2-1; possibly TRBD2 for D (5 bases). Trimming removed 3 bases at V and 1 base at J, with 14 bases between. The germline gives CDR1 SGHRS, CDR2 YFSETQ. This CDR3 is 16 amino acids long. CDR3 sequence: CASSSRPRRSYNEQFF. CDR3 nucleotides: TGCGCCAGCAGCTCACGCCCTAGGAGGTCCTACAATGAGCAGTTCTTC.

The CDR3 DNA follows: TGTGCCAGCAGTTACGCGAGGGACTACGAGCAGTACTTC. It yields the protein CASSYARDYEQYF. The rearrangement joins TRBV6-5 to TRBJ2-7, with D tentatively TRBD2 (5 bases). This CDR3 contains 13 residues. Germline V CDR1 and CDR2: MNHEY, SVGAGI. The ends were cut back, 2 bases at V and 3 bases at J, with 8 bases in the middle.

The table lists this clone with a count of one. Here the CDR3 DNA reads TGTGCCAGCAGCCCAACTATGGCCGAGCAGTACTTC. This encodes CASSPTMAEQYF. The rearrangement links TRBV11-2 to TRBJ2-7; D uncertain. The CDR3 is 12 residues long. Germline V CDR1 and CDR2: SGHAT, FQNNGV. Trimming left V 5 bases short and J 6 bases short, with 11 bases between. The variable domain in full, completed from reference TRBV11-2 and TRBJ2-7, reads EAGVAQSPRYKIIEKRQSVAFWCNPISGHATLYWYQQILGQGPKLLIQFQNNGVVDDSQLPKDRFSAERLKGVDSTLKIQPAKLEDSAVYLCASSPTMAEQYFGPGTRLTVT.

This clone was observed a few times. The chain couples TRBV5-1 to TRBJ2-3; 8 bases line up with TRBD2. This CDR3 comprises 15 residues. V trimming: 2 bases; J trimming: 2 bases; junction bases outside the gene matches: 4. CDR1 and CDR2 from the germline V gene are SGHRS and YFSETQ. The CDR3 DNA follows: TGCGCCAGCAGCTTTACGGGAGGGCCCACAGATACGCAGTATTTT. Its translation: CASSFTGGPTDTQYF.

The chain carries TRBV7-2 and TRBJ2-7; possibly TRBD2 for D (7 bases). The germline V gene encodes CDR1 SGHTA and CDR2 FQGNSA. CDR3 length: 18 residues. V shed 2 bases and J shed 2 bases, with 22 bases lying between them. The CDR3: CASSLLGGAGQETYEQYF. The CDR3 DNA reads TGTGCCAGCAGCTTATTAGGGGGGGCGGGACAAGAAACCTACGAGCAGTACTTC.

The rearrangement links TRBV13 to TRBJ2-7; 7 nucleotides match TRBD2. The CDR3 spans 15 residues. The germline V gene encodes CDR1 PRHDT and CDR2 FYEKMQ (reference sequence). With 5 bases clipped from V and 1 base from J, the junction kept 8 bases outside the gene matches. The CDR3 sequence: CASSRPVAGSYEQYF. The CDR3 region has the DNA TGTGCCAGCAGCCGACCAGTAGCGGGTTCCTACGAGCAGTACTTC. Drawing the rest from reference TRBV13 and TRBJ2-7, the complete variable domain is AAGVIQSPRHLIKEKRETATLKCYPIPRHDTVYWYQQGPGQDPQFLISFYEKMQSDKGSIPDRFSAQQFSDYHSELNMSSLELGDSALYFCASSRPVAGSYEQYFGPGTRLTVT.

The chain joins TRBV27 to TRBJ2-7, with 12 nucleotides matching TRBD2. The CDR3 runs 18 residues. Looked up from germline, CDR1 is MNHEY and CDR2 is SMNVEV (reference sequence). With 5 bases clipped from V and 3 bases from J, the junction kept 14 bases outside the gene matches. The CDR3 spells CASSGYRLAGAPIYEQYF. The CDR3 nucleotides are TGTGCCAGCAGTGGGTACCGACTAGCGGGAGCCCCGATCTACGAGCAGTACTTC.

The chain links TRBV10-3 to TRBJ2-5; the D is unclear. The V end was cut by 3 bases, the J end by 4 bases, with 3 bases between. This CDR3 contains 11 residues. Germline CDR1 reads ENHRY; CDR2 reads SYGVKD. DNA of the CDR3: TGTGCCATCAGTGAAGCAGAGACCCAGTACTTC. Translated, it gives CAISEAETQYF.

The chain combines TRBV19 with TRBJ2-5, with D maybe TRBD2 (6 bases). Trimming cost V 5 bases and J 5 bases, with 15 bases left between them. Germline V gene data show CDR1 as LNHDA and CDR2 as SQIVND (reference sequence). The CDR3 spans 14 residues. The CDR3 sequence is CASSAHRGSETQYF. In DNA, the CDR3 is TGTGCCAGTAGTGCACACCGGGGGTCGGAGACCCAGTACTTC.

The V gene is TRBV28, the J gene TRBJ2-3; the D call may be TRBD1 or TRBD2 (5 bases each). The CDR3 is made up of 17 amino acids. Per germline, CDR1 MDHEN and CDR2 SYDVKM. Trimming stripped 4 bases from V and 0 bases from J, with 17 bases between. CDR3 sequence reads: CASSSSEGPLSTDTQYF. The DNA of the CDR3 is TGTGCCAGCAGTTCATCCGAGGGACCACTGAGCACAGATACGCAGTATTTT.

This clone was seen more than once but under ten times. The CDR3 DNA follows: TGTGCCACCAGCAGAGATGCCGGGCAGAGCTCCTACGAGCAGTACTTC. It translates to CATSRDAGQSSYEQYF. The chain has TRBV15 and TRBJ2-7; D is unresolved. Germline CDR1 and CDR2: LNHNV and YYDKDF (reference sequence). This CDR3 comprises 16 residues. V lost 0 bases and J lost 0, with 12 bases in between.

The chain combines TRBV7-9 with TRBJ2-1; 7 bases map to TRBD2. Losses at the gene ends were 2 bases for V and 6 bases for J; bases not matched to a gene: 7. The CDR3 runs to 15 residues. Germline values: CDR1 SEHNR, CDR2 FQNEAQ (reference sequence). CDR3 in amino acids: CASSLTAGVINEQFF. Written as DNA, the CDR3 is TGTGCCAGCAGCTTAACGGCGGGAGTTATCAATGAGCAGTTCTTC.

The chain is built from TRBV20-1 and TRBJ1-1; maybe TRBD1 (6 bases). The germline V gene has CDR1 DFQATT and CDR2 SNEGSKA (reference sequence). V was shortened by 3 bases and J by 11 bases, with 10 bases between the two germline ends. The CDR3 is made up of 10 amino acids. The CDR3 loop reads CSASEGGAFF. DNA for the CDR3: TGCAGTGCTAGTGAGGGGGGGGCTTTCTTT.

This clone occurred a few times. The V gene is TRBV7-2, the J gene TRBJ1-2; D possibly corresponds to TRBD1 (5 bases). Germline V lookup: CDR1 SGHTA, CDR2 FQGNSA. Trimming took 3 bases from V and 5 from J, leaving 7 bases between them. The CDR3 is 12 residues long. The CDR3 bases are TGTGCCAGCAGCTTCCCAGGGTATGGCTACACCTTC. Its translation is CASSFPGYGYTF.